Included here is one TCR beta chain sequence, with context. The source of the sample is a study of Ad26.COV2.S vaccination and SARS-CoV-2 variants. Treatment in this sample: some 20 received Ad26.COV2.S at low or high dose, single or two shots; roughly 5 received placebo; per-sample allocation not given. Sampling was performed 63 days after the first vaccine or placebo injection. The CDR3 length is 14 residues. Germline V gene sequence: CDR1 SQVTM, CDR2 ANQGSEA. Trimming cost V 6 bases and J 7 bases; bases outside gene matches: 14. The protocol was immunoSEQ multiplex PCR, while the TCRdb copy is restricted to in-frame clones and leaves out a portion. The sample includes 290,000 or so clones, about 90% of them seen just once.

Sequences were derived from peripheral blood, sampled in a trial of Ad26.COV2.S vaccine versus placebo. The genes are TRBV29-1 and TRBJ1-2; 7 bases are shared with TRBD1. This receptor was taken from a person between 18 and 59 years old who received the Ad26.COV2.S COVID-19 vaccine or a placebo. DNA for the CDR3: TGCAGCGTCTCCCCCCGACAGGGAGAGTCTGGCTACACCTTC. Its protein product is CSVSPRQGESGYTF.